The 24 T cell receptor beta chains reported below all come from one sample, sequenced in a study of yellow fever vaccine responses in identical twins. TCRdb processed the RT-PCR reads anew with MiXCR; each CDR3 protein has one entry. The sample has 15,000 to 20,000 distinct CDR3 sequences; around 83% are singletons. Sequencing used T cells from blood (PBMCs), unsorted or a sorted subset (not recorded which), obtained before or after yellow fever vaccination (not recorded which). Receptors originate from a woman under 30 who received the yellow fever vaccine.

The chain is built from TRBV11-1 and TRBJ2-7, with 7 bases aligning to TRBD1. V gave up 6 bases and J gave up 0 bases; unmatched junction bases: 8. There are 15 residues in the CDR3. The germline gives CDR1 SGHAT, CDR2 FQDESV (reference sequence). CDR3 sequence reads: CASRRQGSHSYEQYF. The CDR3 DNA sequence: TGTGCCAGCAGACGACAGGGATCTCACTCCTACGAGCAGTACTTC.

The chain recombines TRBV4-1 with TRBJ2-1; unclear D gene. With 1 base removed from V and 2 bases from J, the gap between germline ends came to 15 bases. Germline V gene lookup returns CDR1 MGHRA and CDR2 YSYEKL. CDR3 size: 17 residues. CDR3 in DNA: TGCGCCAGCAGCCAAGTTGATTTGGGGTTAACCTACAATGAGCAGTTCTTC. Encoded protein: CASSQVDLGLTYNEQFF.

The genes are TRBV7-6 and TRBJ2-5; no clear D gene. V was pared by 1 base and J by 8 bases, with 11 bases between. Looked up from germline, CDR1 is SGHVS and CDR2 is FNYEAQ. The CDR3 is made up of 13 amino acids. CDR3 sequence: CASSLGQSFTQYF. DNA for the CDR3: TGTGCCAGCAGCTTAGGACAATCTTTTACCCAGTACTTC.

The chain carries TRBV11-2 and TRBJ2-1; 12 bases match TRBD1. Germline V lookup: CDR1 SGHAT, CDR2 FQNNGV. The CDR3 sequence is 14 residues long. The V and J ends lost 7 bases and 12 bases, in that order; junction bases with no gene match: 10. The DNA for the CDR3 is TGTGCCAGCAATCCTCCGGGACAGGGGGCTTGGCAGTTCTTC. Encoded protein: CASNPPGQGAWQFF.

The table lists this clonotype with a count of one. The chain recombines TRBV29-1 with TRBJ2-3; maybe TRBD1 (6 bases). The CDR3 contains 15 residues. Looked up from germline, CDR1 is SQVTM and CDR2 is ANQGSEA. With 4 bases removed from V and 0 bases from J, the gap between germline ends came to 14 bases. The CDR3 reads CSVAQGLMSTDTQYF. The CDR3 DNA follows: TGCAGCGTTGCACAGGGTCTAATGAGCACAGATACGCAGTATTTT.

The J gene is TRBJ1-5, the V gene TRBV18; TRBD1 might be the D (5 bases). Trimming shortened V by 3 bases and J by 7 bases, and 13 bases separated the two germline ends. The CDR3 is 14 residues long. Per germline, CDR1 KGHSH and CDR2 LQKENI. CDR3 DNA sequence: TGTGCCAGCTCACCGCAGGGCGGAGGACAGCCCCAGCATTTT. The encoded protein is CASSPQGGGQPQHF.

Note on this clonotype: This may be a read error, as it is one base from a much larger clone. The rearrangement links TRBV2 to TRBJ2-7; 7 nucleotides match TRBD1. This CDR3 has 14 amino acids. Per the germline V gene, CDR1 is SNHLY and CDR2 is FYNNEI. The CDR3 nucleotides read TGTGCCAGAAGTGAAGGGACAGAAGCATACGAGCAGTACTTC. It translates to CARSEGTEAYEQYF.

The V and J genes are TRBV11-3 and TRBJ2-1; D gene uncertain. Per the germline V gene, CDR1 is SGHNT and CDR2 is YENEEA. The CDR3 has 17 residues. With 5 bases removed from V and 6 bases from J, the gap between germline ends came to 23 bases. The CDR3 loop is CASSRTAMVGTGNEQFF. For the CDR3, the DNA is TGTGCCAGCAGCAGAACAGCTATGGTAGGCACGGGCAATGAGCAGTTCTTC.

The chain uses TRBV12-3 or TRBV12-4 and TRBJ1-5, with D tentatively TRBD1 (5 bases). The ends were cut back, 5 bases at V and 6 bases at J, with 14 bases in the middle. There are 14 residues in the CDR3. CDR3 sequence: CASSIGDAGQPQHF. CDR3 DNA sequence: TGTGCCAGCAGTATCGGGGACGCCGGTCAGCCCCAGCATTTT.

This chain connects TRBV12-3 or TRBV12-4 to TRBJ2-7; TRBD1 matches 8 bases. CDR3 size: 14 residues. Germline trimming cut 7 bases from V and 3 bases from J; bases unmatched to any gene: 8. The CDR3 DNA follows: TGTGCCAGCACCCCCGGGACAGGCGTCTACGAGCAGTACTTC. It translates to CASTPGTGVYEQYF.

In this sample, this clonotype turned up a few times. The rearrangement joins TRBV4-1 to TRBJ1-2; perhaps TRBD1 as D (6 bases). The germline CDR1 and CDR2 sequences are MGHRA and YSYEKL. The CDR3 covers 15 residues. The germline V and J ends were trimmed by 4 bases and 4 bases, with 16 bases remaining between them. As DNA, the CDR3 is TGCGCCAGCAGCCCACCCGGACAGAGAAGCTATGGCTACACCTTC. Protein: CASSPPGQRSYGYTF.

This clonotype is a singleton in its sample. The chain joins TRBV20-1 to TRBJ2-1, with TRBD2 identical over 15 bases. The CDR3 runs to 15 residues. Germline values: CDR1 DFQATT, CDR2 SNEGSKA (reference sequence). After removal of 6 bases from V and 2 bases from J, the junction contained 2 bases not matched to a gene. The CDR3 here is CSAWTSGGAYNEQFF. CDR3 in DNA: TGCAGTGCGTGGACTAGCGGGGGGGCCTACAATGAGCAGTTCTTC.

This clonotype was seen just once. This chain joins TRBV12-3 or TRBV12-4 and TRBJ1-5, with D hard to call. Trimming removed 3 bases from V and 4 bases from J, with 10 bases in between. The CDR3 spans 14 residues. CDR3 sequence reads: CASSFFQDNQPQHF. The CDR3 coding sequence is TGTGCCAGCAGTTTCTTTCAGGATAATCAGCCCCAGCATTTT.

V and J are TRBV11-3 and TRBJ2-5; D is uncertain. V shed 1 base and J shed 2 bases, with 2 bases lying between them. The V gene's germline CDR1 is SGHNT and CDR2 YENEEA. CDR3 length: 12 residues. Here the CDR3 reads CASSLGQETQYF. CDR3 coding DNA: TGTGCCAGCAGCTTAGGGCAAGAGACCCAGTACTTC.

DNA of the CDR3: TGCAGCGTTGAACTTCAGGACAGCCCCTACGAGCAGTACTTC. Translated: CSVELQDSPYEQYF. This chain connects TRBV29-1 to TRBJ2-7; D is possibly TRBD1 (6 bases). Germline V gene data show CDR1 as SQVTM and CDR2 as ANQGSEA. This CDR3 region has 14 residues. V shed 2 bases and J shed 2 bases, with 13 bases lying between them.

Written as DNA, the CDR3 is TGTGCCAGCAGACCCCCCGGGATCAGCACAGATACGCAGTATTTT. As protein: CASRPPGISTDTQYF. The V and J genes are TRBV2 and TRBJ2-3; tentatively, D is TRBD2 (5 bases). Germline V gives CDR1 SNHLY, CDR2 FYNNEI. Trimming removed 6 bases from V and 0 bases from J, with 13 bases in between. The CDR3 has 15 amino acids.

This clonotype has just one count. The rearrangement uses TRBV23-1 and TRBJ2-3; D is ambiguous. TRBV23-1 has ORF status, its function being uncertain. The CDR3 spans 15 residues. The V and J ends lost 3 bases and 0 bases respectively, with 10 bases between them. The CDR3 region has the DNA TGCGCCAGCAGTCAGAAGGCAGCAAGCACAGATACGCAGTATTTT. Protein product: CASSQKAASTDTQYF.

In this sample, this clonotype turned up once. The chain links TRBV29-1 to TRBJ2-1, with a possible D match to TRBD2 (5 bases). Germline CDR1 SQVTM, CDR2 ANQGSEA. The CDR3 spans 13 residues. Between the trimmed V and J ends, which lost 3 bases and 6 bases, there was a span of 12 bases. CDR3 sequence reads: CSVEGAMINEQFF. The DNA for the CDR3 is TGCAGCGTTGAGGGAGCGATGATCAATGAGCAGTTCTTC.

V and J are TRBV5-6 and TRBJ2-3, with 13 bases that match TRBD2. V was clipped by 3 bases and J by 5 bases; unmatched bases: 6. The CDR3 sequence is 16 residues long. CDR1 and CDR2 (germline): SGHDT, YYEEEE. The CDR3 region has the DNA TGTGCCAGCAGCTACCCGGGACTAGCGGGACAAGATACGCAGTATTTT. It yields the protein CASSYPGLAGQDTQYF.

On this clonotype itself: This likely comes from a read error, as the CDR3 has no conserved phenylalanine or tryptophan at its end. The DNA is omitted, as the CDR3 cannot be located on it reliably, and the CDR3 follows TCRdb's listing. V usage is TRBV5-5 and J usage is TRBJ2-5; the table's TRBD2 call for D was not verified on the DNA. Germline assignment: CDR1 SGHKS and CDR2 YYEKEE (reference sequence). Both ends counted, the CDR3 spans 12 residues. The CDR3: CASSPKGLAGVM.

The CDR3 region is CASGYEGQLYGYTF. The CDR3 DNA reads as TGTGCTAGTGGTTACGAGGGACAGCTATATGGCTACACCTTC. The V gene is TRBV12-5, the J gene TRBJ1-2, with 7 positions matching TRBD1. The junction had 7 bases not matched to a gene; V was cut back by 4 bases and J by 5 bases. Germline values: CDR1 LGHNT, CDR2 FRNRAP. The CDR3 is 14 residues long.

This clonotype occurred once. V and J are TRBV12-3 or TRBV12-4 and TRBJ1-2; D may be TRBD1 (6 bases). The CDR3 extends over 14 amino acids. Trimming shortened V by 2 bases and J by 3 bases, and 10 bases separated the two germline ends. The CDR3 loop is CASSLNSGDYGYTF. The DNA for the CDR3 is TGTGCCAGCAGTTTAAATTCAGGGGACTATGGCTACACCTTC.

The V gene is TRBV11-3, the J gene TRBJ2-7, with D perhaps given as TRBD1 or TRBD2 (6 bases each). CDR3 length equals 15 residues. Germline CDR1 and CDR2: SGHNT and YENEEA. The ends were cut back, 5 bases at V and 0 bases at J, with 14 bases in the middle. CDR3 nucleotides: TGTGCCAGCAGCGAGGGGGACTCGAGCTCCTACGAGCAGTACTTC. Its protein product is CASSEGDSSSYEQYF.

The chain links TRBV20-1 to TRBJ2-7; TRBD2 is a possible D gene (6 bases). Germline CDR1 is DFQATT and CDR2 is SNEGSKA (reference sequence). The CDR3 spans 15 residues. V dropped 0 bases and J dropped 0 bases, with 12 bases sitting between them. As DNA, the CDR3 is TGCAGTGCTAGAGATGGGCTAGCGCTCTCCTACGAGCAGTACTTC. It translates to CSARDGLALSYEQYF.